The clone carrying this TCR beta chain was recorded at least ten times. Its antigen is unknown. This specimen comes from a study of regulatory T cells in long-lasting Graves disease. Findings of the study overall: Investigators studied peripheral blood only, not thyroid tissue.

With iRepertoire HTBI primers and Arm-PCR of CDR3 regions, TCR beta libraries were built. TCRdb analysed the multiplex PCR reads with MiXCR anew, one entry per CDR3 protein. The sample holds 420,000 or so distinct CDR3 sequences, roughly 17% seen once. The CDR3 is 16 amino acids. V was trimmed by 0 bases and J by 1 base, leaving 12 bases between them. Germline CDR1 and CDR2: SGHRS and YFSETQ. Time point here: newly diagnosed GD, antithyroid drugs for less than 3 months. PBMC RNA served as the TCR library source. The data were also submitted as part of a second study, on T cells in Graves' hyperthyroidism and ophthalmopathy. That publication notes: An initial round of RT-PCR targeting the TCR CDR3 relied on the HTBI primer set.

The source is a woman aged 18-35 years with Graves disease. This rearrangement joins TRBV5-1 to TRBJ2-3, with D uncertain. The source material was peripheral blood mononuclear cells (PBMCs), sampled at new diagnosis, from a patient treated with antithyroid drugs. CDR3 region: CASSLVNNPGTDTQYF. The CDR3 DNA sequence: TGCGCCAGCAGCTTGGTAAACAACCCAGGCACAGATACGCAGTATTTT.